This entry lists 25 T cell receptor beta chains sequenced from one sample in a study of OX40 agonist ivuxolimab in advanced cancers. TCRdb's table, derived via immunoSEQ multiplex PCR, lists solely in-frame clones and lacks some. The sample holds 55,000 to 80,000 clones, roughly nine tenths seen once. Sequencing used CD4+ or CD8+ T cells sorted from blood, obtained in a trial of the OX40 agonist ivuxolimab. These receptors originate from an adult with an advanced solid tumor such as melanoma, head and neck, liver or kidney cancer.

As regards this clone: This CDR3 is also generated by other DNA sequences in the sample. The chain recombines TRBV28 with TRBJ2-6, with 7 nucleotides matching TRBD1. V shed 4 bases, J shed 0 bases, and the junction held 3 bases outside the gene matches. The CDR3 spans 16 residues. Germline assignment: CDR1 MDHEN and CDR2 SYDVKM. CDR3 region: CASSSGTASGANVLTF. In nucleotides, the CDR3 is TGTGCCAGCAGTTCTGGGACAGCCTCTGGGGCCAACGTCCTGACTTTC.

The chain couples TRBV7-9 to TRBJ2-7; 7 nucleotides agree with TRBD2. Germline V gene sequence: CDR1 SEHNR, CDR2 FQNEAQ (reference sequence). CDR3 length: 18 amino acids. V was pared by 5 bases and J by 0 bases, with 16 bases of the junction left unmatched. In DNA, the CDR3 is TGTGCCAGCAGCGGATCGAGATATTCCGGGACTATCTCCTACGAGCAGTACTTC. Its protein product is CASSGSRYSGTISYEQYF.

V and J are TRBV28 and TRBJ1-2, with TRBD1 identical over 8 bases. Unmatched junction bases numbered 5, after V lost 3 bases and J lost 5 bases. The germline V gene encodes CDR1 MDHEN and CDR2 SYDVKM. There are 14 residues in the CDR3. The CDR3, as DNA: TGTGCCAGCAGTTTGGACAGGGTGAGATATGGCTACACCTTC. This codes for CASSLDRVRYGYTF.

J is TRBJ1-1 and V is TRBV30; 9 bases agree with TRBD1. With V trimmed by 4 bases and J by 4 bases, 7 bases remained unmatched. The CDR3 runs 14 residues. From germline, CDR1 is GTSNPN and CDR2 SVGIG (reference sequence). The CDR3 sequence is CAWTQQGAITEAFF. In nucleotides, the CDR3 is TGTGCCTGGACTCAACAGGGGGCTATCACTGAAGCTTTCTTT.

The CDR3 coding sequence is TGTGCTAGTGGTTTCCAGGTGGACAGGGTGGGCTACGAGCAGTACTTC. Translating gives CASGFQVDRVGYEQYF. The chain joins TRBV12-5 to TRBJ2-7; 8 bases agree with TRBD1. The J segment lost 3 bases and the V segment lost 3 bases, leaving 10 bases of the junction unmatched. The CDR3 is 16 residues long. Germline lookup yields CDR1 LGHNT and CDR2 FRNRAP.

The genes are TRBV6-5 and TRBJ2-7; D tentatively fits TRBD1 or TRBD2 (5 bases each). The V gene lost 7 bases and the J gene lost 0 bases, with 13 bases spanning the gap. This CDR3 has 14 amino acids. CDR1 is MNHEY and CDR2 is SVGAGI in the germline V gene. The CDR3 bases are TGTGCCAGCAAGGGACCAGCGAACTCCTACGAGCAGTACTTC. This translates into CASKGPANSYEQYF.

The chain joins TRBV7-2 to TRBJ2-2; a weak D match, TRBD2 (6 bases). This CDR3 comprises 15 residues. Per germline, CDR1 SGHTA and CDR2 FQGNSA. The ends were cut back, 2 bases at V and 5 bases at J, with 12 bases in the middle. CDR3 loop: CASSLLGTVTGELFF. CDR3 DNA: TGTGCCAGCAGCTTATTAGGGACTGTGACCGGGGAGCTGTTTTTT. The variable domain in full, completed from reference TRBV7-2 and TRBJ2-2, reads GAGVSQSPSNKVTEKGKDVELRCDPISGHTALYWYRQSLGQGLEFLIYFQGNSAPDKSGLPSDRFSAERTGGSVSTLTIQRTQQEDSAVYLCASSLLGTVTGELFFGEGSRLTVL.

The V and J genes are TRBV5-1 and TRBJ1-4; TRBD1 agrees at 9 bases. Germline V gene data show CDR1 as SGHRS and CDR2 as YFSETQ. After removal of 4 bases from V and 7 bases from J, the junction contained 14 bases not matched to a gene. CDR3 length: 17 amino acids. Here the CDR3 DNA reads TGCGCCAGCAGCCACGGACAGGGGTTGGGGTCAAGTGAAAAACTGTTTTTT. It specifies CASSHGQGLGSSEKLFF.

The rearrangement links TRBV5-1 to TRBJ1-2; possibly TRBD1 for D (6 bases). Germline lookup yields CDR1 SGHRS and CDR2 YFSETQ. This CDR3 comprises 13 residues. Trimming cost V 3 bases and J 6 bases, with 12 bases left between them. CDR3 sequence (DNA): TGCGCCAGCAGCTCGTCAGGGGTAAATGGCTACACCTTC. Protein product: CASSSSGVNGYTF.

The genes are TRBV10-3 and TRBJ2-2; 8 bases are a match to TRBD2. This CDR3 spans 12 amino acids. Germline loops: CDR1 ENHRY, CDR2 SYGVKD. The CDR3 DNA reads TGTGCTCCTGCGGGCGGGAGGGGGGAGCTGTTTTTT. This translates into CAPAGGRGELFF.

V and J are TRBV19 and TRBJ2-3; no firm D call. Trimming cost V 3 bases and J 6 bases, with 10 bases left between them. The CDR3 runs 13 residues. CDR1 and CDR2 (germline): LNHDA, SQIVND (reference sequence). CDR3 sequence: CASSIGVTDTQYF. CDR3 DNA: TGTGCCAGTAGTATCGGAGTTACGGATACGCAGTATTTT.

The chain uses TRBV7-6 and TRBJ2-5; possibly TRBD1 for D (5 bases). V lost 5 bases to trimming and J lost 2 bases, with 9 bases between them. Germline V gives CDR1 SGHVS, CDR2 FNYEAQ. This CDR3 has 13 residues. Written as DNA, the CDR3 is TGTGCCAGCAGCCCTGACAGTCAAGAGACCCAGTACTTC. This gives the protein CASSPDSQETQYF.

The V and J genes are TRBV23-1 and TRBJ1-6; the match to TRBD1 covers 7 bases. TRBV23-1 falls under the ORF class, with uncertain function. The CDR3 length is 17 residues. V shed 2 bases, J shed 4 bases, and the junction held 8 bases outside the gene matches. CDR3 loop: CASSQTGARTYNSPLHF. DNA of the CDR3: TGCGCCAGCAGTCAAACAGGGGCACGTACTTATAATTCACCCCTCCACTTT.

The chain has TRBV28 and TRBJ1-4; 8 nucleotides line up with TRBD1. Germline V gene lookup returns CDR1 MDHEN and CDR2 SYDVKM. V trimming: 5 bases; J trimming: 4 bases; junction bases outside the gene matches: 6. The CDR3 totals 15 residues. The CDR3 protein is CASSPRQGNNEKLFF. CDR3 nucleotide sequence: TGTGCCAGCAGTCCCCGACAGGGGAATAATGAAAAACTGTTTTTT.

The chain carries TRBV7-6 and TRBJ2-1; D might be TRBD2 (6 bases). This CDR3 is 12 amino acids long. CDR1 and CDR2 from the germline V gene are SGHVS and FNYEAQ. The V gene lost 5 bases and the J gene lost 8 bases, with 10 bases spanning the gap. CDR3 nucleotide sequence: TGTGCCAGCAGCCTGAGCGGGCATGAGCAGTTCTTC. Translation gives CASSLSGHEQFF.

This chain links TRBV28 with TRBJ1-3; no definite D call. The germline V gene encodes CDR1 MDHEN and CDR2 SYDVKM. The CDR3 extends over 15 amino acids. Deletions cut 7 bases from V and 0 bases from J, with 13 bases between. CDR3 region: CASTPVRSSGNTIYF. Here the CDR3 DNA reads TGTGCCAGCACCCCAGTCAGGAGCTCTGGAAACACCATATATTTT.

The rearrangement links TRBV5-1 to TRBJ2-5; D ambiguous. Germline V lookup: CDR1 SGHRS, CDR2 YFSETQ. The V gene lost 1 base and the J gene lost 4 bases, with 11 bases spanning the gap. This CDR3 has 14 amino acids. CDR3 sequence (DNA): TGCGCCAGCAGCTTGAATCCCCCTAGAGAGACCCAGTACTTC. Translated, it gives CASSLNPPRETQYF.

The chain uses TRBV28 and TRBJ2-3; 16 nucleotides align to TRBD2. CDR1 and CDR2 from the germline V gene are MDHEN and SYDVKM. This CDR3 comprises 18 residues. The junction had 4 bases not matched to a gene; V was cut back by 3 bases and J by 1 base. The CDR3 is CASSFGTSGRGGTDTQYF. CDR3 in DNA: TGTGCCAGCAGTTTTGGGACTAGCGGGAGGGGAGGCACAGATACGCAGTATTTT.

The chain uses TRBV6-6 and TRBJ2-3; D remains ambiguous. Trimming took off 7 bases at V and 0 bases at J, with 5 bases between the two ends. Per germline, CDR1 MNHNY and CDR2 SVGAGI (reference sequence). The CDR3 has 12 amino acids. The chain's CDR3 is CASTDSTDTQYF. CDR3 sequence (DNA): TGTGCCAGCACCGACAGCACAGATACGCAGTATTTT.

The chain is built from TRBV28 and TRBJ2-2, with D possibly TRBD1 on 5 matching bases. The CDR3 runs to 16 residues. The V end lost 7 bases, the J end lost 0 bases, and 15 bases lay between the germline ends. Germline V gene lookup returns CDR1 MDHEN and CDR2 SYDVKM. The CDR3 reads CASIPQLGANTGELFF. The CDR3 coding sequence is TGTGCCAGCATTCCTCAGTTAGGGGCGAACACCGGGGAGCTGTTTTTT. The variable domain in full, completed from reference TRBV28 and TRBJ2-2, reads DVKVTQSSRYLVKRTGEKVFLECVQDMDHENMFWYRQDPGLGLRLIYFSYDVKMKEKGDIPEGYSVSREKKERFSLILESASTNQTSMYLCASIPQLGANTGELFFGEGSRLTVL.

V usage is TRBV29-1 and J usage is TRBJ2-5, with no clear D. The germline gives CDR1 SQVTM, CDR2 ANQGSEA. V lost 0 bases and J 5 bases, leaving 7 bases between the germline ends. The length of the CDR3 is 12 residues. CDR3: CSVEDNTETQYF. The CDR3 bases are TGCAGCGTTGAAGATAATACGGAGACCCAGTACTTC.

The chain joins TRBV6-5 to TRBJ1-3, with TRBD1 identical over 8 bases. Per germline, CDR1 MNHEY and CDR2 SVGAGI. The CDR3 runs to 14 residues. V trimming: 6 bases; J trimming: 3 bases; junction bases outside the gene matches: 4. In DNA form, the CDR3 reads TGTGCCAGCAGCCAGACAGGGGTTGGAAACACCATATATTTT. It yields the protein CASSQTGVGNTIYF.

The J gene is TRBJ2-3, the V gene TRBV7-9; 14 bases line up with TRBD2. The CDR3 spans 18 residues. Trimming removed 8 bases from V and 8 bases from J; junction bases left unmatched: 18. The germline V gene has CDR1 SEHNR and CDR2 FQNEAQ (reference sequence). DNA for the CDR3: TGTGCCAGCTACTTTGGGACTAGCGGGAGCGATCAGTATGCTACGCAGTATTTT. This gives the protein CASYFGTSGSDQYATQYF. Filled out from reference TRBV7-9 and TRBJ2-3, the complete variable domain reads DTGVSQNPRHKITKRGQNVTFRCDPISEHNRLYWYRQTLGQGPEFLTYFQNEAQLEKSRLLSDRFSAERPKGSFSTLEIQRTEQGDSAMYLCASYFGTSGSDQYATQYFGPGTRLTVL.

This sequence joins TRBV19 and TRBJ1-2; D possibly corresponds to TRBD1 (6 bases). This CDR3 comprises 13 residues. V gave up 3 bases and J gave up 8 bases, with 13 bases separating them. Germline assignment: CDR1 LNHDA and CDR2 SQIVND (reference sequence). The CDR3 is CASSIQGQRGYTF. As DNA, the CDR3 is TGTGCCAGTAGTATCCAGGGGCAGAGGGGCTACACCTTC. The entire variable domain, with the rest obtained from reference TRBV19 and TRBJ1-2, is as follows: DGGITQSPKYLFRKEGQNVTLSCEQNLNHDAMYWYRQDPGQGLRLIYYSQIVNDFQKGDIAEGYSVSREKKESFPLTVTSAQKNPTAFYLCASSIQGQRGYTFGSGTRLTVV.

The V and J genes are TRBV6-5 and TRBJ1-4; D perhaps matches TRBD1 (5 bases). The germline V and J ends were trimmed by 4 bases and 7 bases, with 13 bases remaining between them. The CDR3 sequence is 14 residues long. Germline assignment: CDR1 MNHEY and CDR2 SVGAGI. The CDR3 DNA reads as TGTGCCAGCAGTTTACTGGGGGGAGGTGAAAAACTGTTTTTT. As protein: CASSLLGGGEKLFF.